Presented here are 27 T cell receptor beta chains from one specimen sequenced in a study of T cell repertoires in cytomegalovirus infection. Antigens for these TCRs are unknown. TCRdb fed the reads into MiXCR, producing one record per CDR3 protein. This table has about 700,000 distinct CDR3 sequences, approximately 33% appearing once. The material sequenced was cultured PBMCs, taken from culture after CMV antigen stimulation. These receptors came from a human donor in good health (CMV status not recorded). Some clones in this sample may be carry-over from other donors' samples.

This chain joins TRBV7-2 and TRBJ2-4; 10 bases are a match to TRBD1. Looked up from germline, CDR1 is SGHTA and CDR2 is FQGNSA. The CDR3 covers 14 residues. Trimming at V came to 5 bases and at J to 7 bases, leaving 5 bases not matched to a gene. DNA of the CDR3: TGTGCCAGCAGCCGGACAGGGGGAGGGAACATTCAGTACTTC. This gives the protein CASSRTGGGNIQYF.

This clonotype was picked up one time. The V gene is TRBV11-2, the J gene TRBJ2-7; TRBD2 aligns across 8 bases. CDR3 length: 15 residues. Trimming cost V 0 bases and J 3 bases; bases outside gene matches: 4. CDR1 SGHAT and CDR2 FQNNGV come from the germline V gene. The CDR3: CASSLELAANYEQYF. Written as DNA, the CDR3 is TGTGCCAGCAGCTTAGAACTAGCGGCTAACTACGAGCAGTACTTC.

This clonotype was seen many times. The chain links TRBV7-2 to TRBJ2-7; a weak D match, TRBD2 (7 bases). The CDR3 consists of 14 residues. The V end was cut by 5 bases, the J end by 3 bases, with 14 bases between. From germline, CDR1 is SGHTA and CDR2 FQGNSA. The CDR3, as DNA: TGTGCCAGCAGCCCACAGGGAGGGGGCTACGAGCAGTACTTC. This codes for CASSPQGGGYEQYF.

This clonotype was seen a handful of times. Here the CDR3 DNA reads TGTGCCACGGGACATGGGGACGATGAGCAGTTCTTC. This sequence encodes CATGHGDDEQFF. This chain links TRBV27 with TRBJ2-1; perhaps TRBD1 as D (6 bases). Trimming took off 10 bases at V and 8 bases at J, with 15 bases between the two ends. Germline V gene sequence: CDR1 MNHEY, CDR2 SMNVEV (reference sequence). This CDR3 has 12 residues.

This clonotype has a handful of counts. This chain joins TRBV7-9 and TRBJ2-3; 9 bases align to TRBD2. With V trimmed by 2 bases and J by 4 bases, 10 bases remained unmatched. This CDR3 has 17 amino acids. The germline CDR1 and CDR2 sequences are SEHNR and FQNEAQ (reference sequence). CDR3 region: CASSLPRRGGPPDTQYF. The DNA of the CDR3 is TGTGCCAGCAGCTTACCCCGGCGGGGGGGCCCGCCAGATACGCAGTATTTT.

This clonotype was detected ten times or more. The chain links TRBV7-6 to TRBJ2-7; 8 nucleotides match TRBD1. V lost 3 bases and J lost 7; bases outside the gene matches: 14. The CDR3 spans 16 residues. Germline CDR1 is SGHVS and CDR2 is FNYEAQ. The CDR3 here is CASSFDVSTGDREQYF. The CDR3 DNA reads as TGTGCCAGCAGCTTCGATGTATCGACAGGGGACAGGGAGCAGTACTTC.

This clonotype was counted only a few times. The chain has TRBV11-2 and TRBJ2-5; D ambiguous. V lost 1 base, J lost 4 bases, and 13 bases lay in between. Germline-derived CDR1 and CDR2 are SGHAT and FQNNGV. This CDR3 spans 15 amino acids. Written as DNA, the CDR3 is TGTGCCAGCAGCTTAGGTTATCAGTCTCCAGAGACCCAGTACTTC. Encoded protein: CASSLGYQSPETQYF.

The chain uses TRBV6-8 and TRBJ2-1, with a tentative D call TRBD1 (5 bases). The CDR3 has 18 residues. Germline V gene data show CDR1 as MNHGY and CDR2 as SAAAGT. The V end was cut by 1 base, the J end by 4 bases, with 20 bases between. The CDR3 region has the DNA TGTGCCAGCAGTTACTATCCGGTCGACAGCAAAACTTACAATGAGCAGTTCTTC. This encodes CASSYYPVDSKTYNEQFF.

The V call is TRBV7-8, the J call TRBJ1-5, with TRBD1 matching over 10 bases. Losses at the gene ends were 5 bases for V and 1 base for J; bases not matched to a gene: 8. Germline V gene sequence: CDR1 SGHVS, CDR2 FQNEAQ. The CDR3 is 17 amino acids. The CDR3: CASSSWTGGMSNQPQHF. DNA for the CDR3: TGTGCCAGCAGCAGCTGGACAGGGGGTATGAGCAATCAGCCCCAGCATTTT.

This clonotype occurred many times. DNA for the CDR3: TGTGCCAGCAGCTTAGCAAGGGAGGTGACTGAAGCTTTCTTT. It encodes CASSLAREVTEAFF. The J gene is TRBJ1-1, the V gene TRBV7-2; unclear D gene. The CDR3 length is 14 residues. Trimming pared 0 bases from V and 5 bases from J, leaving 10 bases between. Germline-derived CDR1 and CDR2 are SGHTA and FQGNSA.

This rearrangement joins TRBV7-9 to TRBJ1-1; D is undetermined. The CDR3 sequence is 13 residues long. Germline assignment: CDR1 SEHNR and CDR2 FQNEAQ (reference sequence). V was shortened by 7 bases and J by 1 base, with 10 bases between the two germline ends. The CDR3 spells CASMAPPNTEAFF. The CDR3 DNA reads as TGTGCCAGCATGGCACCCCCGAACACTGAAGCTTTCTTT.

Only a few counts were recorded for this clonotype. The CDR3 loop is CSASGTSEETQYF. In DNA, the CDR3 is TGCAGTGCTAGTGGGACTAGTGAAGAGACCCAGTACTTC. The gene calls are TRBV20-1 and TRBJ2-5; 8 bases are a match to TRBD2. This CDR3 has 13 amino acids. Germline V gene data show CDR1 as DFQATT and CDR2 as SNEGSKA (reference sequence). The V segment lost 3 bases and the J segment 3 bases; nucleotides outside the gene matches: 3.

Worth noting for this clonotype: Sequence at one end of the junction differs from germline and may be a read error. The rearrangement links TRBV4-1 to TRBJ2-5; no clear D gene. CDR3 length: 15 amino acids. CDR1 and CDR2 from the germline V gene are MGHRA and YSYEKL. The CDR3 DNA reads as TGCGCCAGCAGCCAAGATTCCCGACGGCGGAGCCTCCCGCACTTC. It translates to CASSQDSRRRSLPHF.

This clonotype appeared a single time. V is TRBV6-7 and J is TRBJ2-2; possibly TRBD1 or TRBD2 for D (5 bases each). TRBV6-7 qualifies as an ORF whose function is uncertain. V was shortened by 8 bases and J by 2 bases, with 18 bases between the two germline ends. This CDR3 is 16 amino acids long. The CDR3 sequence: CASGGDNRANTGELFF. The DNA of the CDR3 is TGTGCCAGCGGGGGAGATAACCGGGCCAACACCGGGGAGCTGTTTTTT.

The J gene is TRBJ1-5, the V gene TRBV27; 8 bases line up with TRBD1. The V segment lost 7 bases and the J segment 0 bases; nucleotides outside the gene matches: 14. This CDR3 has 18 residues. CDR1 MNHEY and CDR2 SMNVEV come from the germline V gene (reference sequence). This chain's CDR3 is CASTSGTGGGYSNQPQHF. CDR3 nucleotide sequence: TGTGCCAGCACTTCTGGTACAGGGGGAGGGTATAGCAATCAGCCCCAGCATTTT.

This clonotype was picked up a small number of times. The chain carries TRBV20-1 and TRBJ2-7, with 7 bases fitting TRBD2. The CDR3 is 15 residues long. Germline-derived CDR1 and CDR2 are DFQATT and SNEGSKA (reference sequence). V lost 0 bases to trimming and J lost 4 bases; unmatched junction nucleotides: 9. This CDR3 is CSARDPAGVGYEQYF. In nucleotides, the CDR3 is TGCAGTGCTAGAGATCCGGCGGGAGTGGGGTACGAGCAGTACTTC.

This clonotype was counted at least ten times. The CDR3 DNA is TGTGCCAGTAGTGGAGGCGGACCTCCTGACTATGGCTACACCTTC. It encodes CASSGGGPPDYGYTF. The rearrangement joins TRBV19 to TRBJ1-2, with no clear D. V was cut by 5 bases and J by 3 bases, with 16 bases left in between. This CDR3 contains 15 residues. CDR1 is LNHDA and CDR2 is SQIVND in the germline V gene (reference sequence).

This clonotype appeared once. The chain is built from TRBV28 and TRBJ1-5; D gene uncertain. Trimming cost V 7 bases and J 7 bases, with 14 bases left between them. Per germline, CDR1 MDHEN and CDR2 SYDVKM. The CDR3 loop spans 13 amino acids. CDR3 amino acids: CASTDPSGQPQHF. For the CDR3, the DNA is TGTGCCAGCACCGATCCTTCAGGACAGCCCCAGCATTTT.

CDR3 nucleotides: TGTGCCGTCAATGGTCGATCTACAGATACGCAGTATTTT. Its protein is CAVNGRSTDTQYF. The chain employs TRBV2 and TRBJ2-3, with D unresolved. The germline CDR1 and CDR2 sequences are SNHLY and FYNNEI. This CDR3 spans 13 amino acids. Trimming took 11 bases from V and 3 from J, leaving 15 bases between them.

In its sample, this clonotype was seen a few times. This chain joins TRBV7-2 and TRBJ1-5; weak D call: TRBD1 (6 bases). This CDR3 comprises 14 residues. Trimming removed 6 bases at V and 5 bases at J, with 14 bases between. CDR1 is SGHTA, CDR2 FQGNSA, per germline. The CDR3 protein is CASRAGGAYQPQHF. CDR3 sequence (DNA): TGTGCCAGCAGAGCCGGGGGCGCCTATCAGCCCCAGCATTTT.

CDR3 nucleotide sequence: TGTGCCAGCAGCTCCGGGACATTAGCCTTCGGTGAGACCCAGTACTTC. The encoded protein is CASSSGTLAFGETQYF. This chain uses TRBV5-6 with TRBJ2-5, with D possibly TRBD1 on 6 matching bases. In germline, CDR1 is SGHDT, CDR2 YYEEEE. Between the trimmed V and J ends, which lost 3 bases and 5 bases, there was a span of 20 bases. CDR3 length equals 16 residues.

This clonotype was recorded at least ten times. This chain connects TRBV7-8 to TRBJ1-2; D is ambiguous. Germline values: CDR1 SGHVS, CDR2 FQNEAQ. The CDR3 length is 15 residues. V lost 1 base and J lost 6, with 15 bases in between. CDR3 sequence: CASSLDSGAWDGYTF. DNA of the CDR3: TGTGCCAGCAGCTTAGACTCAGGAGCCTGGGATGGCTACACCTTC. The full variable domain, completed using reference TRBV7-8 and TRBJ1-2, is GAGVSQSPRYKVAKRGQDVALRCDPISGHVSLFWYQQALGQGPEFLTYFQNEAQLDKSGLPSDRFFAERPEGSVSTLKIQRTQQEDSAVYLCASSLDSGAWDGYTFGSGTRLTVV.

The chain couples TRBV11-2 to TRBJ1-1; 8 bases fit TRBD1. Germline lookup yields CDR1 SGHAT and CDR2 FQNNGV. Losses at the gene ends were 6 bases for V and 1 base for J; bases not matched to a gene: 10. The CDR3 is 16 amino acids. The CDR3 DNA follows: TGTGCCAGCAGTCCCAGGGGGCTAAATAGGAACACTGAAGCTTTCTTT. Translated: CASSPRGLNRNTEAFF.

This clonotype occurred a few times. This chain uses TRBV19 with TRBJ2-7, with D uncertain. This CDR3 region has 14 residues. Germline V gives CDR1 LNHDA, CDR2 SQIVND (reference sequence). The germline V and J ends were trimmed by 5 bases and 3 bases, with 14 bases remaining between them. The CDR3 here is CASSSNWAGYEQYF. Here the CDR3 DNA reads TGTGCCAGTAGTTCTAATTGGGCAGGCTACGAGCAGTACTTC.

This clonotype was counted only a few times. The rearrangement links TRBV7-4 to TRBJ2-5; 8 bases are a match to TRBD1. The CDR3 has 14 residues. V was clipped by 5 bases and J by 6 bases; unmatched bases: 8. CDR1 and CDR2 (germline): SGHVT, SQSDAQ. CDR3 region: CASSHDRGAKTQYF. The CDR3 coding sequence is TGTGCCAGCAGCCATGACAGGGGCGCAAAGACCCAGTACTTC.

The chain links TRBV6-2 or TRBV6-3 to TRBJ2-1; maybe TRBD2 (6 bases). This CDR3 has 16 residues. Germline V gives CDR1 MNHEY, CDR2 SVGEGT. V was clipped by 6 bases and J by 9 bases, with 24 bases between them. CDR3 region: CASSKEGKTRLAEQFF. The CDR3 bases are TGTGCCAGCAGCAAGGAAGGAAAGACTAGATTGGCTGAGCAGTTCTTC.

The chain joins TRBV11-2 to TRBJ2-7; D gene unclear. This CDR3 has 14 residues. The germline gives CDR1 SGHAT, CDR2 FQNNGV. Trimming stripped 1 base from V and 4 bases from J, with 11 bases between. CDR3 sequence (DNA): TGTGCCAGCAGCTTAGCGGGTAGCTGGTACGAGCAGTACTTC. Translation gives CASSLAGSWYEQYF.